This passage covers 9 T cell receptor beta chains from one sample sequenced in a study of lymphopenia after photon versus proton radiotherapy. The protocol was immunoSEQ multiplex PCR, while the TCRdb copy is restricted to in-frame clones and leaves out a portion. This table has 53,000 or so clones, 83% appearing once. The sample was peripheral blood, taken from a patient treated with photon-based radiotherapy. The receptors shown here come from a man in his fifties or sixties with gastric cancer.

CDR3 residues: CASSPGEALPYNEQFF. CDR3 coding DNA: TGTGCCAGCAGCCCCGGGGAGGCATTACCTTACAATGAGCAGTTCTTC. This chain links TRBV7-2 with TRBJ2-1, with TRBD2 as a possible D gene (6 bases). The CDR3 covers 16 residues. Trimming took 5 bases from V and 4 from J, leaving 18 bases between them. Germline CDR1 reads SGHTA; CDR2 reads FQGNSA.

The rearrangement joins TRBV19 to TRBJ2-1; 10 bases agree with TRBD2. Germline loops: CDR1 LNHDA, CDR2 SQIVND (reference sequence). Unmatched junction bases numbered 10, after V lost 3 bases and J lost 8 bases. The CDR3 consists of 16 residues. The CDR3 sequence: CASSIGSGRVVDEQFF. CDR3 DNA: TGTGCCAGTAGTATTGGGAGCGGGAGGGTGGTAGATGAGCAGTTCTTC.

This clone was seen only a few times. The chain couples TRBV5-1 to TRBJ2-1, with 9 bases fitting TRBD2. Germline V gene lookup returns CDR1 SGHRS and CDR2 YFSETQ. The V gene end was trimmed by 4 bases and the J gene end by 5 bases; junction bases not matched to a gene: 1. The CDR3 loop spans 13 amino acids. In DNA form, the CDR3 reads TGCGCCAGCAGCCTAGCGGGAAACAATGAGCAGTTCTTC. Translation gives CASSLAGNNEQFF.

The CDR3 nucleotides are TGTGCCTGGAGTGTGGGTAGTGTGGGGGGCTACACCTTC. Translation: CAWSVGSVGGYTF. The chain uses TRBV30 and TRBJ1-2; D is unclear. This CDR3 is 13 amino acids long. V shed 0 bases and J shed 8 bases, with 13 bases lying between them. Germline CDR1 and CDR2: GTSNPN and SVGIG (reference sequence).

This clone was detected only once. The chain combines TRBV27 with TRBJ2-7, with D unresolved. The CDR3 contains 15 residues. CDR1 MNHEY and CDR2 SMNVEV come from the germline V gene (reference sequence). Trimming removed 2 bases from V and 1 base from J, with 12 bases in between. The chain's CDR3 is CASSLTSFGSYEQYF. DNA of the CDR3: TGTGCCAGCAGTTTAACGAGTTTTGGATCCTACGAGCAGTACTTC.

J is TRBJ2-2 and V is TRBV28; D is unclear. The CDR3 is made up of 17 amino acids. CDR1 and CDR2 from the germline V gene are MDHEN and SYDVKM. With 5 bases removed from V and 2 bases from J, the gap between germline ends came to 18 bases. As DNA, the CDR3 is TGTGCCAGCAGTCCCCAAATCGGGCCGGTTAACACCGGGGAGCTGTTTTTT. It specifies CASSPQIGPVNTGELFF. Full variable domain (rest looked up from reference TRBV28 and TRBJ2-2): DVKVTQSSRYLVKRTGEKVFLECVQDMDHENMFWYRQDPGLGLRLIYFSYDVKMKEKGDIPEGYSVSREKKERFSLILESASTNQTSMYLCASSPQIGPVNTGELFFGEGSRLTVL.

In its sample, this clone was seen a few times. For the CDR3, the DNA is TGTGCCAGCAGTTTGCGGGACTACCTAGCCAAAAACATTCAGTACTTC. Protein: CASSLRDYLAKNIQYF. V usage is TRBV28 and J usage is TRBJ2-4, with 7 positions matching TRBD2. CDR3 length: 16 amino acids. Germline V gene lookup returns CDR1 MDHEN and CDR2 SYDVKM. J was trimmed by 0 bases and V by 3 bases; bases with no gene match: 5.

The CDR3 DNA follows: TGCGCCAGCAGCCCGGACGGGCCTTACAATGAGCAGTTCTTC. Its translation: CASSPDGPYNEQFF. The rearrangement uses TRBV5-1 and TRBJ2-1; no firm D call. V was trimmed by 4 bases and J by 4 bases, leaving 12 bases between them. This CDR3 comprises 14 residues. From germline, CDR1 is SGHRS and CDR2 YFSETQ. Combining the CDR3 with reference TRBV5-1 and TRBJ2-1 gives the whole variable domain KAGVTQTPRYLIKTRGQQVTLSCSPISGHRSVSWYQQTPGQGLQFLFEYFSETQRNKGNFPGRFSGRQFSNSRSEMNVSTLELGDSALYLCASSPDGPYNEQFFGPGTRLTVL.

The CDR3 sequence is CAWSPRGLGTQYF. CDR3 sequence (DNA): TGTGCCTGGAGTCCGAGGGGGTTGGGGACCCAGTACTTC. The chain employs TRBV30 and TRBJ2-5, with D perhaps matching TRBD1 (6 bases). V lost 2 bases and J 7 bases, leaving 14 bases between the germline ends. This CDR3 comprises 13 residues. Germline CDR1 reads GTSNPN; CDR2 reads SVGIG (reference sequence). Full variable domain (rest looked up from reference TRBV30 and TRBJ2-5): SQTIHQWPATLVQPVGSPLSLECTVEGTSNPNLYWYRQAAGRGLQLLFYSVGIGQISSEVPQNLSASRPQDRQFILSSKKLLLSDSGFYLCAWSPRGLGTQYFGPGTRLLVL.